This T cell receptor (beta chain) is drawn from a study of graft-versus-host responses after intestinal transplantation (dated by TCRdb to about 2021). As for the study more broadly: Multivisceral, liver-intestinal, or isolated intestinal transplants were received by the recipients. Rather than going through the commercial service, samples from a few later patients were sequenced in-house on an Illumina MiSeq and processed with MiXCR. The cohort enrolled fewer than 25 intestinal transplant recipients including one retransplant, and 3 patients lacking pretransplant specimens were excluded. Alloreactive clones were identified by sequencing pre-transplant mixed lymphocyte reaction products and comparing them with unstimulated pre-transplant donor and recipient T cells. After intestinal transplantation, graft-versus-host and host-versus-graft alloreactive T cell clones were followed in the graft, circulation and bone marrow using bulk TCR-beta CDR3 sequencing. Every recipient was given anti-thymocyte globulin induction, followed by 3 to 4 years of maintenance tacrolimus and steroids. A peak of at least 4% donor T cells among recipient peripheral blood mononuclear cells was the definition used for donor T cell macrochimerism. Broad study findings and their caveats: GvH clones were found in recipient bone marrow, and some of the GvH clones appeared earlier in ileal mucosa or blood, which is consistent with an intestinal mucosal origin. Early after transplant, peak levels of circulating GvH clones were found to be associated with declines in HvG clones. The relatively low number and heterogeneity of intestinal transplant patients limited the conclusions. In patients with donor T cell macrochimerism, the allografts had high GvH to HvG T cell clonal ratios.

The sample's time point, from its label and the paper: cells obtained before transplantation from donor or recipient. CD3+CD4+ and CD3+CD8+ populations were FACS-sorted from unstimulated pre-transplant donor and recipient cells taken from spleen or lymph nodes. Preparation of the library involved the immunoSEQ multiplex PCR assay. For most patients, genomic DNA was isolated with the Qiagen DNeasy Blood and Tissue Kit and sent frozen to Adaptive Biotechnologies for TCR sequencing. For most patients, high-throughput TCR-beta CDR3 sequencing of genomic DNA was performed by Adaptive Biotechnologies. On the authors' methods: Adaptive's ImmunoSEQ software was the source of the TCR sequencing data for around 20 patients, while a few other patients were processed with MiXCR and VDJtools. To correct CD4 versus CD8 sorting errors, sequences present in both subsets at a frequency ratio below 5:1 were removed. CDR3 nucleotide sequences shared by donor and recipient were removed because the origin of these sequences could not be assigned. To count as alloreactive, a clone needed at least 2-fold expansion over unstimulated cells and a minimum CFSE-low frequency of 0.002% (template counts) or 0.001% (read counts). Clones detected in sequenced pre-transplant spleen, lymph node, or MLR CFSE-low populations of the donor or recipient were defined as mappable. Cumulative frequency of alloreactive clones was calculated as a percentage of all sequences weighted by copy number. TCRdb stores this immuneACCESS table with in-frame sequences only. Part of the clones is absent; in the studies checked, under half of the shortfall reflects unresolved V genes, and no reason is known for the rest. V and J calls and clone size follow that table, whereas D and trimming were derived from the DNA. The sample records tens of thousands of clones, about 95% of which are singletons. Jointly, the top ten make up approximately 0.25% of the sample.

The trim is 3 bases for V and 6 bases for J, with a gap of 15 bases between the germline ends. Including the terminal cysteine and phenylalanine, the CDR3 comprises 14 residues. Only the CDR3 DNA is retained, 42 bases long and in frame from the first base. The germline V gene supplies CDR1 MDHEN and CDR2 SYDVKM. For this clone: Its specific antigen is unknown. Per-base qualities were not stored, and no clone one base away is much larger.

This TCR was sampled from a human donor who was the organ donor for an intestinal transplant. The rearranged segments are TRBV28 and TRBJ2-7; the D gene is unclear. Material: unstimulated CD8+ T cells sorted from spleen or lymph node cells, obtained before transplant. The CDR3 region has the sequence CASSLQDLTLEQYF. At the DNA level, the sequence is TGTGCCAGCAGTTTGCAAGACCTTACCCTCGAGCAGTACTTC.